This TCR beta chain was obtained from a study of blood T cell repertoires in COVID-19. Some clones are missing from TCRdb's copy, which holds only in-frame ones; the method was immunoSEQ multiplex PCR. The data contain 250,000 or so clones, 80% to 90% of them singletons. Trimming removed 1 base from V and 4 bases from J, with 10 bases in between. CDR1 and CDR2 (germline): SEHNR, FQNEAQ (reference sequence). The CDR3 loop spans 14 amino acids. The TCR sequence derives from a man aged 60-69 years with acute or convalescent COVID-19. The V and J genes are TRBV7-9 and TRBJ1-1; D might be TRBD1 (5 bases). The sample taken for sequencing was peripheral blood. CDR3 nucleotides: TGTGCCAGCAGCTTAGTTAGCAGGGCCACTGAAGCTTTCTTT. Its translation is CASSLVSRATEAFF.